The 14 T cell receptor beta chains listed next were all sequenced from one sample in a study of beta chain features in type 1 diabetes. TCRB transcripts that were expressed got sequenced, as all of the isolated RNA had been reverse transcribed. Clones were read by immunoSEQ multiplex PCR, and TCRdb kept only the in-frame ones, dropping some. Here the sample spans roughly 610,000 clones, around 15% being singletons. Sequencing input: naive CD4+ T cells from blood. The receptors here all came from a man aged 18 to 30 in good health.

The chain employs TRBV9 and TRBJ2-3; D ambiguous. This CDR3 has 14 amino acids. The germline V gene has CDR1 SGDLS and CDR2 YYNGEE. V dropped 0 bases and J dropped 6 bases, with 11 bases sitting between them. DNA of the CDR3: TGTGCCAGCAGCGTAGGGGGTAGTTTGGATACGCAGTATTTT. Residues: CASSVGGSLDTQYF.

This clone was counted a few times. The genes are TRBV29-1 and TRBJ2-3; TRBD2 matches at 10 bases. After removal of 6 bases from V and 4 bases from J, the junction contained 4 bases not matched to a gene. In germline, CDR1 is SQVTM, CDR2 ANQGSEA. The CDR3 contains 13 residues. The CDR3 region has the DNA TGCAGCGTGGCAGGACTAGCGGCAGATACGCAGTATTTT. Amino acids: CSVAGLAADTQYF.

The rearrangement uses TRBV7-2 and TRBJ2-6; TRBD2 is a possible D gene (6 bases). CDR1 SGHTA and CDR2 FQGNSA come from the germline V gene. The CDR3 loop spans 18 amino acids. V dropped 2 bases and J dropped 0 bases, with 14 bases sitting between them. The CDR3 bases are TGTGCCAGCAGCTTATGGGAGGTTAGCCCCTCTGGGGCCAACGTCCTGACTTTC. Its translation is CASSLWEVSPSGANVLTF.

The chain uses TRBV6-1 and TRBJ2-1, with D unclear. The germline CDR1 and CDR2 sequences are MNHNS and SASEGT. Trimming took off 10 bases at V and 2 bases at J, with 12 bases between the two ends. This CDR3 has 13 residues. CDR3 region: CATLIRAYNEQFF. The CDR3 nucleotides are TGTGCCACCCTAATAAGGGCCTACAATGAGCAGTTCTTC.

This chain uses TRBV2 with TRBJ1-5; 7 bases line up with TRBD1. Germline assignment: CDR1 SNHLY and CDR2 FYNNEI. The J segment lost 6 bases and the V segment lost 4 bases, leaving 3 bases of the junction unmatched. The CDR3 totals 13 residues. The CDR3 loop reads CASSVYRGQPQHF. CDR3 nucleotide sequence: TGTGCCAGCAGTGTGTACAGGGGTCAGCCCCAGCATTTT.

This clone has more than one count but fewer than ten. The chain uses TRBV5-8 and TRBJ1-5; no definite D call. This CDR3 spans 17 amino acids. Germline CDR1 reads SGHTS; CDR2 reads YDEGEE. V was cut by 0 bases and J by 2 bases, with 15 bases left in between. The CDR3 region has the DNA TGTGCCAGCAGCTTGGGGTTAGGGCCGACTGGCAATCAGCCCCAGCATTTT. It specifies CASSLGLGPTGNQPQHF.

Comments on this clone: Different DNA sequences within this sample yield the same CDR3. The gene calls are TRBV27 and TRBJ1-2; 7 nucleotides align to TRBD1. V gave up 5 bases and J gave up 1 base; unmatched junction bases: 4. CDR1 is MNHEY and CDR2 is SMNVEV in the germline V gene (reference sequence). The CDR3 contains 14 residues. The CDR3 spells CASSPRQGNYGYTF. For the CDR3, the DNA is TGTGCCAGCAGTCCGCGACAGGGTAACTATGGCTACACCTTC.

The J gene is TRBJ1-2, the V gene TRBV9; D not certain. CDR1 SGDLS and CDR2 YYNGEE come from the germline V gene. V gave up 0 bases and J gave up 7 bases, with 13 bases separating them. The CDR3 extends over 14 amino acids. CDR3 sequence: CASSVVTGPSGYTF. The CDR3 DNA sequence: TGTGCCAGCAGCGTAGTTACGGGCCCCAGTGGCTACACCTTC.

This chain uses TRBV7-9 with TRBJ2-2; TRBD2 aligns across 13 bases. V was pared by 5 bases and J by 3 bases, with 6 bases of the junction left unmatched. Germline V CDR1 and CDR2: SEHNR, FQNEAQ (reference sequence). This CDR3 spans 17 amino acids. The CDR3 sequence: CASSQGGLAGYTGELFF. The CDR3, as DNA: TGTGCCAGCAGCCAAGGGGGACTAGCGGGATACACCGGGGAGCTGTTTTTT.

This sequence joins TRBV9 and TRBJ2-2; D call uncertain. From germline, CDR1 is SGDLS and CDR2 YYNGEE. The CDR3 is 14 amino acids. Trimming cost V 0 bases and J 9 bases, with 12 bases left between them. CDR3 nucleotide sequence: TGTGCCAGCAGCGTAGCTAGGCCCTACCGGGAGCTGTTTTTT. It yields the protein CASSVARPYRELFF.

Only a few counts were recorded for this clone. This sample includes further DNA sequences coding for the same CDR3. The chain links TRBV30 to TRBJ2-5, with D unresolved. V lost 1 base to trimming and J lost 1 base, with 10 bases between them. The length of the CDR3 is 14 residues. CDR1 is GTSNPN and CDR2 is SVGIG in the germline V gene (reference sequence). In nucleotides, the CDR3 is TGTGCCTGGAGTGGTGTGGGGTTCCAAGAGACCCAGTACTTC. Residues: CAWSGVGFQETQYF.

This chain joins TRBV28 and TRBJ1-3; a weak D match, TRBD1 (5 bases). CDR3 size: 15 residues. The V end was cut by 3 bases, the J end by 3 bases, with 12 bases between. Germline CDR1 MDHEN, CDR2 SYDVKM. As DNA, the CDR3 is TGTGCCAGCAGTTTTCCCGGGACCGGTGGAAACACCATATATTTT. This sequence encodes CASSFPGTGGNTIYF.

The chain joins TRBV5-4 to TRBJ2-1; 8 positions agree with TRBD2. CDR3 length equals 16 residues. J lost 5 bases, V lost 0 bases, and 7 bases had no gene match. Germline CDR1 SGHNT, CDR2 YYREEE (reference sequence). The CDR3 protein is CASSLVAGGLNNEQFF. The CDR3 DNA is TGTGCCAGCAGCTTGGTGGCGGGAGGACTAAACAATGAGCAGTTCTTC.

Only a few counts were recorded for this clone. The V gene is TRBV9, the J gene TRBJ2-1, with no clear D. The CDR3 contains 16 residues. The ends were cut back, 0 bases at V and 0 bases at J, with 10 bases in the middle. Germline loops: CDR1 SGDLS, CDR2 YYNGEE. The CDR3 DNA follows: TGTGCCAGCAGCGTAGGGGTGGTTAGCTCCTACAATGAGCAGTTCTTC. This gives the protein CASSVGVVSSYNEQFF.